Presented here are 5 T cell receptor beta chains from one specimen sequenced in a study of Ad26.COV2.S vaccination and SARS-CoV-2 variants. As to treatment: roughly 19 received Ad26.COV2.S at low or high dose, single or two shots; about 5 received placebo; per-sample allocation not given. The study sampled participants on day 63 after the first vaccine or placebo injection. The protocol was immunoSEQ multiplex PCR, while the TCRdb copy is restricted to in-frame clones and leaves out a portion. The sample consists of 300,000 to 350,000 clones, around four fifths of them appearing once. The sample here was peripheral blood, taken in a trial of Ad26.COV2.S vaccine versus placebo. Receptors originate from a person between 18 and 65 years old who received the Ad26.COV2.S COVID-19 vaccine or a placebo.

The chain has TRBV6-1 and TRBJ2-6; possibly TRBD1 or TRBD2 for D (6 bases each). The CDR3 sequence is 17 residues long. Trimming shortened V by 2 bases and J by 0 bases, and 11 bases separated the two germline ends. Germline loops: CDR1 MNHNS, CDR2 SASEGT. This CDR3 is CASSERRGNSGANVLTF. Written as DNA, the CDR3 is TGTGCCAGCAGTGAACGGAGGGGGAACTCTGGGGCCAACGTCCTGACTTTC.

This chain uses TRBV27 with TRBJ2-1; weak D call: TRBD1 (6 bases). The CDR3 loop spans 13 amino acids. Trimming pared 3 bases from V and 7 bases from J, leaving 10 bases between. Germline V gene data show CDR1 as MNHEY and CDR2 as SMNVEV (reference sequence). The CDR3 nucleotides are TGTGCCAGCAGTTTTTCCAGGGGTAATGAGCAGTTCTTC. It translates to CASSFSRGNEQFF.

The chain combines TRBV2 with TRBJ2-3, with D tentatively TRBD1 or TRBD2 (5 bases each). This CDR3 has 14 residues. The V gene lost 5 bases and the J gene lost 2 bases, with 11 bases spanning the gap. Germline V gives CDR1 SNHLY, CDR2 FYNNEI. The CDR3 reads CASSRDRITDTQYF. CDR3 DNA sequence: TGTGCCAGCAGTCGGGACCGAATCACAGATACGCAGTATTTT.

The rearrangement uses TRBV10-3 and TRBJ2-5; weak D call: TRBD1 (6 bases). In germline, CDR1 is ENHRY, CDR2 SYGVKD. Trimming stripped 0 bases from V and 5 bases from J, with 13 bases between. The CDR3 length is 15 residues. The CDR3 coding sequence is TGTGCCATCAGTGAGTCTCGGCAGGGGCGGGAGACCCAGTACTTC. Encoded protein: CAISESRQGRETQYF.

The CDR3 protein is CASSSRMQGQFF. Here the CDR3 DNA reads TGTGCCAGCAGCTCCCGGATGCAGGGGCAGTTCTTC. V usage is TRBV5-6 and J usage is TRBJ2-1, with D possibly being TRBD1 (5 bases). In germline, CDR1 is SGHDT, CDR2 YYEEEE. This CDR3 comprises 12 residues. Trimming pared 3 bases from V and 12 bases from J, leaving 13 bases between.